Described below is a single T cell receptor (beta chain) sequence and its context. Its antigen is unknown. This record comes from a study of T-cell memory formation after mild COVID-19. Looking at the study overall: TCR clusters were mostly confined to one donor each.

Employing constant-segment primers, 5'RACE generated TCR alpha and TCR beta cDNA libraries bearing sample barcodes and UMIs. Using its own MiXCR run on the 5' RACE reads, TCRdb lists one record per CDR3 protein. Here the sample spans 100,000 to 150,000 distinct CDR3 sequences, 15% to 20% being singletons. The germline V gene encodes CDR1 SGHRS and CDR2 YFSETQ. CDR3 length: 14 residues. V lost 4 bases, J lost 9 bases, and 7 bases stayed unmatched. Findings and limits, study-wide: Prior to infection, memory already included some responding clones, suggesting cross-reactive memory joined. Later expanders leaned CD4+, whereas day 15 to 85 contracting clones were balanced CD4/CD8.

The sample was PBMCs or a T cell subset sorted from them (not recorded which). This receptor was identified in a man in his late teens or twenties who had mild COVID-19 (a few samples of this study predate the infection). Cell type and time point are not known. The chain recombines TRBV5-1 with TRBJ2-4; TRBD1 matches at 10 bases. The CDR3 protein is CASSAGQGGRIQYF. CDR3 coding DNA: TGCGCCAGCAGCGCCGGACAGGGGGGTCGCATTCAGTACTTC.